The entry below describes one T cell receptor (beta chain). The data stem from a study of cytomegalovirus exposure and HLA in healthy donors. PCR involved 60 Vbeta and 13 Jbeta primers. The table came from immunoSEQ multiplex PCR; TCRdb's copy has only in-frame clones and leaves some out. This repertoire shows over 200,000 clones, 75% to 85% found once; its top ten account for roughly 2.5%. V lost 4 bases and J lost 0, with 14 bases in between. Germline V lookup: CDR1 LNHDA, CDR2 SQIVND (reference sequence). This CDR3 spans 16 amino acids. The receptor was isolated from a woman in her sixties in good health and CMV-seropositive. The sample taken for sequencing was PBMCs. V gene TRBV19 combines with J gene TRBJ2-3; tentative D call: TRBD1 (6 bases). The CDR3 nucleotides are TGTGCCAGTAGTACCCGACAGGCCCTTAGCACAGATACGCAGTATTTT. This sequence encodes CASSTRQALSTDTQYF.